One sample yielded the 10 T cell receptor beta chains listed below, sequenced in a study of blood T cells in healthy people across ages. With a J-beta primer mix and a sample-barcoded 5' primer, a second PCR ran about 6 to 11 cycles. TCRdb re-analysed the 5' RACE reads in MiXCR, keeping a single row per CDR3 protein. This table has more than 800,000 distinct CDR3 sequences, 25% to 35% appearing once. The sequenced sample consisted of blood. Receptors were obtained from a woman at least 80 years old in good health.

Turning to this clonotype: At one end the junction does not follow the germline gene, possibly because of a read error. The V call is TRBV7-2, the J call TRBJ2-2, with D possibly being TRBD1 (6 bases). The length of the CDR3 is 15 residues. Germline V gives CDR1 SGHTA, CDR2 FQGNSA. This chain's CDR3 is CANSPGAANTGELFF. The DNA for the CDR3 is TGTGCCAACAGCCCAGGGGCTGCGAACACCGGGGAGCTGTTTTTT.

On this clonotype itself: The junction does not match germline at one end; this may be a read error. This sequence joins TRBV20-1 and TRBJ2-5, with 7 bases aligning to TRBD2. Germline V gives CDR1 DFQATT, CDR2 SNEGSKA (reference sequence). The CDR3 consists of 13 residues. CDR3 DNA: TGCAGTGCCAGAGCGGGAAAAAGAGAGACCCAGTACTTC. This gives the protein CSARAGKRETQYF.

The chain carries TRBV29-1 and TRBJ2-1; 10 bases line up with TRBD2. Trimming removed 6 bases from V and 4 bases from J; junction bases left unmatched: 3. The length of the CDR3 is 13 residues. CDR1 and CDR2 from the germline V gene are SQVTM and ANQGSEA. The CDR3 spells CSVASGGYNEQFF. In DNA, the CDR3 is TGCAGCGTAGCTAGCGGGGGATACAATGAGCAGTTCTTC.

This clonotype was observed at least ten times. V usage is TRBV7-2 and J usage is TRBJ2-7; possible D gene TRBD1, 6 bases. The germline V and J ends were trimmed by 3 bases and 0 bases, with 9 bases remaining between them. The CDR3 is 14 amino acids. Germline V gene lookup returns CDR1 SGHTA and CDR2 FQGNSA. The CDR3 DNA reads TGTGCCAGCAGCTTCCAGACAGGCTCCTACGAGCAGTACTTC. Amino acid sequence: CASSFQTGSYEQYF.

The table lists this clonotype with many counts. The chain is built from TRBV20-1 and TRBJ2-5; possibly TRBD1 for D (6 bases). V lost 2 bases and J 5 bases, leaving 18 bases between the germline ends. CDR1 DFQATT and CDR2 SNEGSKA come from the germline V gene (reference sequence). The CDR3 has 15 residues. CDR3 sequence: CSARRETGQWETQYF. The CDR3 nucleotides read TGCAGTGCTAGACGTGAAACAGGGCAATGGGAGACCCAGTACTTC.

This clonotype has a count of ten or more. The chain is built from TRBV2 and TRBJ1-2; D gene uncertain. Trimming pared 0 bases from V and 8 bases from J, leaving 4 bases between. The CDR3 runs to 11 residues. Germline V lookup: CDR1 SNHLY, CDR2 FYNNEI. In nucleotides, the CDR3 is TGTGCCAGCAGTGAAGCCGTGGGCTACACCTTC. The encoded protein is CASSEAVGYTF.

The chain couples TRBV30 to TRBJ2-7; 7 bases align to TRBD2. The V gene end was trimmed by 1 base and the J gene end by 7 bases; junction bases not matched to a gene: 13. This CDR3 is 15 amino acids long. From germline, CDR1 is GTSNPN and CDR2 SVGIG (reference sequence). The CDR3 nucleotides are TGTGCCTGGAGTGAGGTAGCGGGCTCCTACAATGAGCAGTACTTC. Its translation is CAWSEVAGSYNEQYF.

This clonotype came up many times. The chain joins TRBV2 to TRBJ2-1, with 7 bases fitting TRBD1. Germline V gene data show CDR1 as SNHLY and CDR2 as FYNNEI. The CDR3 is 14 amino acids. V shed 6 bases and J 3 bases; nucleotides not matched to a gene: 5. The CDR3 reads CASRAGTDYNEQFF. In nucleotides, the CDR3 is TGTGCCAGCAGAGCTGGGACAGACTACAATGAGCAGTTCTTC.

This clonotype was picked up a small number of times. The genes are TRBV4-3 and TRBJ1-1, with D hard to call. The CDR3 length is 14 residues. V shed 1 base and J shed 6 bases, with 12 bases lying between them. Germline V gene lookup returns CDR1 LGHNA and CDR2 YSLEER. CDR3 coding DNA: TGCGCCAGCAGCCAAGGTTCGGGGAGGTCTGAAGCTTTCTTT. It specifies CASSQGSGRSEAFF.

The genes are TRBV7-9 and TRBJ2-1; a possible D gene is TRBD1 (5 bases). Germline V gene lookup returns CDR1 SEHNR and CDR2 FQNEAQ (reference sequence). V was pared by 1 base and J by 5 bases, with 9 bases between. This CDR3 has 14 residues. The CDR3 sequence: CASSLETGHNEQFF. The CDR3 nucleotides are TGTGCCAGCAGCTTAGAAACAGGACACAATGAGCAGTTCTTC.